Listed below are T cell receptor beta chains from one sample, sequenced in a study of vaccination and CD4 T cells after COVID-19. TCRdb reprocessed the PCR reads via MiXCR and lists one record per CDR3 protein. This table holds about 22,000 distinct CDR3 sequences, about 31% found once. Antigens of these TCRs are unknown. Sequenced input: cultured CD4+ T cells from blood. Source of these receptors: a human donor with COVID-19. The CDR3 runs from the conserved cysteine through the conserved F or W. A D gene is named only where the DNA matches it firmly. Clone sizes are given selectively: once, few, many, or a class where the clone is expanded.

TRBV27	.	TRBJ2-1	.	CASRIAGASYNEQFF	TGTGCCAGCAGAATCGCGGGGGCCTCCTACAATGAGCAGTTCTTC
TRBV7-2	.	TRBJ2-3	.	CASSLDVGTQYF	TGTGCCAGCAGCTTAGACGTTGGTACGCAGTATTTT
TRBV10-2	.	TRBJ1-1	.	CASSELAREVAFF	TGCGCCAGCAGTGAGTTGGCCAGGGAGGTTGCTTTCTTT
TRBV24-1	.	TRBJ2-4	.	CATTRRGAAKNIQYF	TGTGCCACCACCCGGCGTGGGGCGGCCAAAAACATTCAGTACTTC
TRBV11-3	.	TRBJ1-1	.	CASSLDPDLNTEAFF	TGTGCCAGCAGCTTAGATCCAGACCTGAACACTGAAGCTTTCTTT
TRBV2	.	TRBJ2-7	.	CASSEGGEQYF	TGTGCCAGCAGTGAAGGGGGCGAGCAGTACTTC
TRBV7-6	.	TRBJ1-1	.	CASSSYTNTEAFF	TGTGCCAGCAGCTCCTATACGAACACTGAAGCTTTCTTT
TRBV20-1	.	TRBJ2-7	TRBD1	CSARRRDRGLSYEQYF	TGCAGTGCTAGGCGTAGGGACAGGGGTCTCTCCTACGAGCAGTACTTC
TRBV6-5	.	TRBJ1-6	.	CASSYSSGALHF	TGTGCCAGCAGTTACTCGAGCGGGGCCCTCCACTTT
TRBV11-3	once	TRBJ2-1	.	CASSLGGGAAYNEQFF	TGTGCCAGCAGCTTAGGTGGAGGGGCCGCCTACAATGAGCAGTTCTTC
TRBV10-3	.	TRBJ2-2	.	CAIRPRGGGTAWNTGELFF	TGTGCCATCAGACCAAGAGGGGGGGGGACCGCCTGGAACACCGGGGAGCTGTTTTTT